What follows are 3 T cell receptor beta chains derived from one specimen sequenced in a study of blood T cell repertoires in COVID-19 (dated by TCRdb to 2020 to 2022). The library was made by the immunoSEQ multiplex PCR assay. TCRdb re-hosts the immuneACCESS table, in-frame sequences only. Its copies lack some clones; in the studies checked, an unresolved V gene accounts for under half of them, and the cause for the rest is not known. The table for this sample lists nearly 250,000 clones; 70% to 90% of them were counted only once. The top ten clonotypes cover approximately 0.9% of the sample. The sequencing sample was made of PBMCs or T cells enriched from blood (not recorded which). These receptors all come from a man aged 50 or older who had been exposed to COVID-19.

V gene TRBV18 combines with J gene TRBJ2-5; possibly TRBD1 for D (5 bases). The germline gives CDR1 KGHSH, CDR2 LQKENI. This CDR3 spans 13 amino acids. Trimming removed 7 bases from V and 0 bases from J, with 9 bases in between. CDR3 protein: CASFYRNQETQYF. The CDR3 region has the DNA TGTGCCAGCTTCTACAGGAACCAAGAGACCCAGTACTTC. The whole variable domain, remainder taken from reference TRBV18 and TRBJ2-5, is NAGVMQNPRHLVRRRGQEARLRCSPMKGHSHVYWYRQLPEEGLKFMVYLQKENIIDESGMPKERFSAEFPKEGPSILRIQQVVRGDSAAYFCASFYRNQETQYFGPGTRLLVL.

This chain links TRBV5-4 with TRBJ2-3; 10 bases line up with TRBD2. Germline trimming cut 0 bases from V and 6 bases from J; bases unmatched to any gene: 4. The CDR3 sequence is 15 residues long. Germline V gives CDR1 SGHNT, CDR2 YYREEE (reference sequence). CDR3 in amino acids: CASSLASGSGDTQYF. The CDR3 region has the DNA TGTGCCAGCAGCTTGGCTAGCGGGAGTGGGGATACGCAGTATTTT. Supplemented by reference TRBV5-4 and TRBJ2-3, the full variable domain reads ETGVTQSPTHLIKTRGQQVTLRCSSQSGHNTVSWYQQALGQGPQFIFQYYREEENGRGNFPPRFSGLQFPNYSSELNVNALELDDSALYLCASSLASGSGDTQYFGPGTRLTVL.

The chain couples TRBV6-1 to TRBJ1-2, with TRBD1 matching over 9 bases. The germline V gene encodes CDR1 MNHNS and CDR2 SASEGT. This CDR3 comprises 16 residues. J was trimmed by 4 bases and V by 3 bases; bases with no gene match: 9. CDR3 loop: CASSEGPGQGVYGYTF. CDR3 coding DNA: TGTGCCAGCAGTGAGGGTCCGGGACAGGGAGTCTATGGCTACACCTTC.